This is a list of T cell receptor beta chains from one sample in a study of blood T cell repertoires in COVID-19. The assay was immunoSEQ multiplex PCR, and TCRdb's table has in-frame clones only and misses some. The data hold around 150,000 clones, with about 80% observed a single time. The sample consisted of peripheral blood. The receptor source for this set is an older man with acute or convalescent COVID-19. CDR3s include the opening cysteine and the closing phenylalanine or tryptophan. The order of the fields is J gene, V gene, clone size, D gene, CDR3 DNA, CDR3 protein. D genes are given only for firm matches. Not all rows give a size; the values are once, few, many and, for expanded clones, a class.

TRBJ2-2 | TRBV5-3 | . | TRBD2 | TGTGCCAGAAGCTTGAAAATACAGCTCGGGGGGAAGGGCGGGGAGCTGTTTTTT | CARSLKIQLGGKGGELFF
TRBJ2-7 | TRBV7-9 | once | . | TGTGCCAGCAGCCCTGCCGGGACTGGCATCGCAGCCGAGCAGTACTTC | CASSPAGTGIAAEQYF
TRBJ2-1 | TRBV29-1 | . | . | TGCAGCGCCAAACCCCCGGGCTCCTACAATGAGCAGTTCTTC | CSAKPPGSYNEQFF
TRBJ2-5 | TRBV5-4 | . | TRBD2 | TGTGCCAGCAGCCCCGGGGGGTTGAGTAGAGAGACCCAGTACTTC | CASSPGGLSRETQYF
TRBJ2-2 | TRBV25-1 | . | . | TGTGCCAGCAGTGAATATCAGGGGGGGCTGTTTTTT | CASSEYQGGLFF
TRBJ1-5 | TRBV6-1 | . | . | TGTGCCAGCAGTGATGCCGGGTATAGCAATCAGCCCCAGCATTTT | CASSDAGYSNQPQHF
TRBJ2-7 | TRBV9 | few | TRBD2 | TGTGCCAGCAGCGTAGACCCGGGACTAGCTACCTACGAGCAGTACTTC | CASSVDPGLATYEQYF
TRBJ2-5 | TRBV20-1 | . | . | TGCAGTGCTAGTAAAGTGCAGGAGACCCAGTACTTC | CSASKVQETQYF
TRBJ1-5 | TRBV12-3/TRBV12-4 | . | TRBD1 | TGTGCCAGCAGCCTGACAGGGGATCAGCCCCAGCATTTT | CASSLTGDQPQHF
TRBJ2-1 | TRBV5-6 | few | TRBD1 | TGTGCCAGCAGCCCTCGGGACAGGGTAGAGAATGAGCAGTTCTTC | CASSPRDRVENEQFF
TRBJ2-5 | TRBV7-2 | . | . | TGTGCCAGCAGCCTGACAGGTCTGGAGGCGGAGACCCAGTACTTC | CASSLTGLEAETQYF
TRBJ2-6 | TRBV19 | . | TRBD1 | TGTGCCAGTAGTATTGGCAGGGGGCTTGGGGCCAACGTCCTGACTTTC | CASSIGRGLGANVLTF
TRBJ2-6 | TRBV28 | . | TRBD2 | TGTGCCAGCAGTTTTCACGGGAGGACCACCAACGTCCTGACTTTC | CASSFHGRTTNVLTF